This T cell receptor (beta chain) emerged from a study of T cell repertoires in cytomegalovirus infection. CDR3 size: 13 residues. CDR1 and CDR2 from the germline V gene are SEHNR and FQNEAQ (reference sequence). Germline trimming cut 7 bases from V and 2 bases from J; bases unmatched to any gene: 3. This clonotype was seen at least ten times. TCRdb itself ran the reads through MiXCR, one entry per CDR3 protein. The table lists about 400,000 distinct CDR3 sequences, around 18% of them singletons. The chain is built from TRBV7-9 and TRBJ2-5; 8 nucleotides match TRBD1. The TCR comes from a human donor in good health (CMV status not recorded). Some clones in this sample may be carry-over from other donors' samples. What was sequenced was PBMCs. The CDR3 here is CASKGDRQETQYF. The CDR3, as DNA: TGTGCCAGCAAAGGGGACAGGCAAGAGACCCAGTACTTC.